The 12 T cell receptor beta chains in this list originate from one sample, sequenced in a study of T cell repertoires in cytomegalovirus infection. TCRdb re-derived calls from the reads in MiXCR, one entry per CDR3 protein. The sample consists of about 350,000 distinct CDR3 sequences, about 35% of them appearing once. No antigen has been assigned to these receptors. The material sequenced was cultured PBMCs, taken from culture after CMV antigen stimulation. The receptors come from a human donor in good health (CMV status not recorded). Some clones in this sample may be carry-over from other donors' samples.

The sample holds a few counts of this clonotype. V gene TRBV27 combines with J gene TRBJ1-1; no clear D. This CDR3 is 17 amino acids long. V was trimmed by 2 bases and J by 0 bases, leaving 16 bases between them. Germline values: CDR1 MNHEY, CDR2 SMNVEV (reference sequence). CDR3: CASSLAPPGIMNTEAFF. The CDR3, as DNA: TGTGCCAGCAGTTTAGCCCCCCCAGGCATCATGAACACTGAAGCTTTCTTT.

The chain has TRBV7-2 and TRBJ1-5; D ambiguous. The CDR3 covers 16 residues. Trimming cost V 0 bases and J 0 bases, with 9 bases left between them. CDR1 SGHTA and CDR2 FQGNSA come from the germline V gene. CDR3 nucleotides: TGTGCCAGCAGCTTAGCAGGCAGTCATAGCAATCAGCCCCAGCATTTT. This encodes CASSLAGSHSNQPQHF.

This clonotype was picked up a small number of times. CDR3 protein: CASSTPGGAEEETQYF. The CDR3, as DNA: TGTGCCAGCAGCACCCCAGGGGGCGCGGAGGAAGAGACCCAGTACTTC. The chain combines TRBV5-6 with TRBJ2-5; TRBD1 aligns across 8 bases. The germline V gene has CDR1 SGHDT and CDR2 YYEEEE. The CDR3 runs 16 residues. Trimming took 4 bases from V and 3 from J; bases not matched to a gene: 11.

This clonotype was detected many times. This chain connects TRBV20-1 to TRBJ2-2; 13 bases are shared with TRBD2. The junction had 9 bases not matched to a gene; V was cut back by 4 bases and J by 4 bases. CDR3 length: 17 residues. Germline V gene lookup returns CDR1 DFQATT and CDR2 SNEGSKA (reference sequence). The CDR3: CSAKRTSGSSVTGELFF. Written as DNA, the CDR3 is TGCAGTGCTAAACGGACTAGCGGGAGTTCGGTCACCGGGGAGCTGTTTTTT.

V is TRBV20-1 and J is TRBJ2-5; 10 bases match TRBD2. This CDR3 is built from 13 residues. CDR1 is DFQATT, CDR2 SNEGSKA, per germline (reference sequence). V lost 4 bases to trimming and J lost 5 bases; unmatched junction nucleotides: 4. The chain's CDR3 is CSATSGSTETQYF. The DNA of the CDR3 is TGCAGTGCTACTAGCGGGAGCACGGAGACCCAGTACTTC.

There are a few counts of this clonotype. The chain joins TRBV24-1 to TRBJ2-1, with D hard to call. This CDR3 spans 16 amino acids. Germline values: CDR1 KGHDR, CDR2 SFDVKD. The ends were cut back, 0 bases at V and 0 bases at J, with 8 bases in the middle. CDR3 amino acids: CATSDLNGASYNEQFF. CDR3 DNA sequence: TGTGCCACCAGTGATTTGAACGGAGCCTCCTACAATGAGCAGTTCTTC.

The V call is TRBV7-4, the J call TRBJ1-1, with 8 bases lining up with TRBD1. Per germline, CDR1 SGHVT and CDR2 SQSDAQ. This CDR3 comprises 15 residues. J lost 1 base, V lost 5 bases, and 6 bases had no gene match. The CDR3 loop reads CASSPRQGSNTEAFF. The CDR3 bases are TGTGCCAGCAGCCCCAGACAGGGGTCGAACACTGAAGCTTTCTTT.

This clonotype was observed a few times. The rearrangement links TRBV6-2 or TRBV6-3 to TRBJ2-7; either TRBD1 or TRBD2 may fit D (5 bases each). Germline values: CDR1 MNHEY, CDR2 SVGEGT. Between the trimmed V and J ends, which lost 4 bases and 3 bases, there was a span of 7 bases. This CDR3 has 12 amino acids. The CDR3 spells CASSWGFYEQYV. CDR3 coding DNA: TGTGCCAGCAGTTGGGGGTTCTACGAGCAGTACGTC.

The chain uses TRBV9 and TRBJ2-1, with D tentatively TRBD2 (6 bases). The V end lost 0 bases, the J end lost 1 base, and 11 bases lay between the germline ends. This CDR3 comprises 16 residues. Germline lookup yields CDR1 SGDLS and CDR2 YYNGEE. The CDR3 sequence: CASSVATSRSYNEQFF. The CDR3 region has the DNA TGTGCCAGCAGCGTAGCAACTAGCAGATCCTACAATGAGCAGTTCTTC.

V usage is TRBV12-5 and J usage is TRBJ1-3, with D tentatively TRBD1 (5 bases). The CDR3 sequence is 12 residues long. The germline gives CDR1 LGHNT, CDR2 FRNRAP. V was shortened by 7 bases and J by 4 bases, with 8 bases between the two germline ends. In nucleotides, the CDR3 is TGTGCTAGTGCCCGGGACGGAAACACCATATATTTT. Residues: CASARDGNTIYF.

The chain uses TRBV20-1 and TRBJ2-4, with 9 positions matching TRBD1. V lost 0 bases to trimming and J lost 1 base; unmatched junction nucleotides: 13. The germline V gene has CDR1 DFQATT and CDR2 SNEGSKA (reference sequence). This CDR3 has 19 residues. For the CDR3, the DNA is TGCAGTGCTAGAGATCTTTCCGGGACAGGGAAAAGGGCCAAAAACATTCAGTACTTC. This sequence encodes CSARDLSGTGKRAKNIQYF.

This clonotype was recorded at least ten times. The J gene is TRBJ2-3, the V gene TRBV7-2; possible D gene TRBD2, 6 bases. CDR3 length equals 17 residues. V was trimmed by 5 bases and J by 1 base, leaving 19 bases between them. Germline CDR1 and CDR2: SGHTA and FQGNSA. CDR3 DNA sequence: TGTGCCAGCAGCCTCACGTCGGGCGGAGGGGGCACAGATACGCAGTATTTT. Translated, it gives CASSLTSGGGGTDTQYF.